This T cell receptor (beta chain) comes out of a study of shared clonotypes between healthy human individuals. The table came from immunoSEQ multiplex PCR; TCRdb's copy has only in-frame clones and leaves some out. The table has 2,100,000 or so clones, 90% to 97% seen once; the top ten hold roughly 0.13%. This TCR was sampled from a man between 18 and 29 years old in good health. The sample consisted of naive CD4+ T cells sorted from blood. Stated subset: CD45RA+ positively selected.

In DNA form, the CDR3 reads TGTGCCAGCTCACCATCCGGGACTAGCGGGGATTCAAGCACAGATACGCAGTATTTT. Translated, it gives CASSPSGTSGDSSTDTQYF. J is TRBJ2-3 and V is TRBV18; 13 positions match TRBD2. V lost 2 bases to trimming and J lost 0 bases; unmatched junction nucleotides: 8. Germline V gene lookup returns CDR1 KGHSH and CDR2 LQKENI. This CDR3 is built from 19 residues.